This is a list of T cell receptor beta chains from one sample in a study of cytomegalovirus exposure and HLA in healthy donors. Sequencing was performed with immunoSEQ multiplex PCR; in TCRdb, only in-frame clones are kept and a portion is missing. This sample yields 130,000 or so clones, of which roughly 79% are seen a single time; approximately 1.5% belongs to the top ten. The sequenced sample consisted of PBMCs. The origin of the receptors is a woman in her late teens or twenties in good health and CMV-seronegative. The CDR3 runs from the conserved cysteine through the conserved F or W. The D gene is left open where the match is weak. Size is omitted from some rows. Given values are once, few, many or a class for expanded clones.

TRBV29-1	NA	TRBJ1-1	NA	TGCAGCGTCCGTCCCGACACTGAAGCTTTCTTT	CSVRPDTEAFF
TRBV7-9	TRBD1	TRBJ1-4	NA	TGTGCCAGCAGCTCGACAGGGGCTAATGAAAAACTGTTTTTT	CASSSTGANEKLFF
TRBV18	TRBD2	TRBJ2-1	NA	TGTGCCAGCTCACCAACCGAAGGCGGGAGGTATAGCAATGAGCAGTTCTTC	CASSPTEGGRYSNEQFF
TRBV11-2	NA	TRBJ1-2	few	TGTGCCAGCAGCCCCCAGGCTAACTATGGCTACACCTTC	CASSPQANYGYTF
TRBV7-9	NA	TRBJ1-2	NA	TGTTCCAGCAGCTCACCATCCGAGGGCTACACCTTC	CSSSSPSEGYTF
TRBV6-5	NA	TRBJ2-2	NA	TGTGCCAGCAGTTACGACCGCTACAGGGCCGCCGGGGAGCTGTTTTTT	CASSYDRYRAAGELFF
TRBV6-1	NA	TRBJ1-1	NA	TGTGCCAGCAGTCGAGGGGGGGCTTGGGCTTTCTTT	CASSRGGAWAFF
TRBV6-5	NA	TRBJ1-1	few	TGTGCCAGCAGTACACCGGGACATATGAACACTGAAGCTTTCTTT	CASSTPGHMNTEAFF
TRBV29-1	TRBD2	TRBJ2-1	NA	TGCAGCGCGACGGCGGGAGTCAGCCATGAGCAGTTCTTC	CSATAGVSHEQFF
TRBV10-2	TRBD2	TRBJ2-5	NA	TGCGCCAGCAGTGACCCGGGAGGCCTCCAAGAGACCCAGTACTTC	CASSDPGGLQETQYF
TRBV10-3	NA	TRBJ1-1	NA	TGTGCCACAAGGAGGGGCACTGAAGCTTTCTTT	CATRRGTEAFF
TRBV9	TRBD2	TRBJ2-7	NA	TGTGCCAGCAGCGCCACTAGCGAACTGTACTACGAGCAGTACTTC	CASSATSELYYEQYF
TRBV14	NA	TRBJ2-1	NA	TGTGCCAGCAGCCCCCAGTTCCCCTTCAGTGAGCAGTTCTTC	CASSPQFPFSEQFF
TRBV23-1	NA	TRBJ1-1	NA	TGCGCCAGCAGTCAATTAACACCAGCAGCGGGAACTTTCTTT	CASSQLTPAAGTFF
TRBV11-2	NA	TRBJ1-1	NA	TGTGCCAGCAGCCCCTTCCCCGGTCCTGAAGCTTTCTTT	CASSPFPGPEAFF
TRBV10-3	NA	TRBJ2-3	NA	TGTGCCACCCATGAATCGGGGACTAGCACAGATACGCAGTATTTT	CATHESGTSTDTQYF
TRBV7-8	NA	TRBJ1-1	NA	TGTGCCAGCAGCGTCGGACACCTGAACACTGAAGCTTTCTTT	CASSVGHLNTEAFF
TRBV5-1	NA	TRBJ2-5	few	TGCGCCAGCAGCTTGGAACAGGAAGAGACCCAGTACTTC	CASSLEQEETQYF
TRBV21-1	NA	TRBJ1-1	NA	TGTGCCAGCAGCGTTGGGGGGGGAGGTGAAGCTTTCTTT	CASSVGGGGEAFF
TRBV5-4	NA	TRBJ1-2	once	TGTGCCAGCAGCTTTTGGGGGCGAGACTATGGCTACACCTTC	CASSFWGRDYGYTF
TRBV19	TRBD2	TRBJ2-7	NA	TGTGCCAGCTCAGGGACTAGCGGGAGCCCTGCTTTC	CASSGTSGSPAF
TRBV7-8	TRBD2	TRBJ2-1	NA	TGTGCCAGCAGCTCGCTCCGACTAGCGGTACACAATGAGCAGTTCTTC	CASSSLRLAVHNEQFF
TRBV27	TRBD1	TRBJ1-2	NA	TGTGCCAGCAGTTTAGATCCAGGGGGAAACTATGGCTACACCTTC	CASSLDPGGNYGYTF
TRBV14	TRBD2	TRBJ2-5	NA	TGTGCCAGCAGCCAAGGACTAGCGGGAGCAGAGACCCAGTACTTC	CASSQGLAGAETQYF
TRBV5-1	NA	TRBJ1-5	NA	TGCGCCAGCAGCTTGGATGGGACACAGCCCCAGCATTTT	CASSLDGTQPQHF
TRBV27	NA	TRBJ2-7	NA	TGTGCCAGCAGTTTAAGGCGAGGCAGATACGAGCAGTACTTC	CASSLRRGRYEQYF
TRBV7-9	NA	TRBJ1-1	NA	TGTGCCAGCTGTCCGCGGGGGGGCACTGAAGCTTTCTTT	CASCPRGGTEAFF
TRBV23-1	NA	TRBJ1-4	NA	TGCGCCAGCAGTCACCCCACCCCTAAGGAAAAACTGTTTTTT	CASSHPTPKEKLFF
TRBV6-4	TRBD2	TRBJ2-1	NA	TGTGCCAGCAGACAGGGCCGGGAGGGCCCCGAGTTCTTC	CASRQGREGPEFF
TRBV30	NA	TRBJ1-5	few	TGTGCCTGGAGGGGATCAGGGGATGGTCAGCCCCAGCATTTT	CAWRGSGDGQPQHF
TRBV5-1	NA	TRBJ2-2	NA	TGCGCCAGCACGGAGCGGACCCTCACCGGGGAGCTGTTTTTT	CASTERTLTGELFF
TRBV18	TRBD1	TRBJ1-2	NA	TGTGCCAGCTCACAGGGGGCCGTTGGCTACACCTTC	CASSQGAVGYTF
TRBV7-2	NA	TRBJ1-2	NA	TGTGCCAGCAGCCGAGTGGTACCCGGAGGTTATGGCTACACCTTC	CASSRVVPGGYGYTF
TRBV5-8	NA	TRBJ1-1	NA	TGTGCCAGCAGCAGGGAGGAGGGGTCGGCGACAGCTGAAGCTTTCTTT	CASSREEGSATAEAFF
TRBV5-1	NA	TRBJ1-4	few	TGCGCCAGCAGCTTGAGCGGCGGGGTGGAAAAACTGTTTTTT	CASSLSGGVEKLFF
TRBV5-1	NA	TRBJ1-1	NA	TGCGCCAGCAGCGAAACAGGGATGAACACTGAAGCTTTCTTT	CASSETGMNTEAFF
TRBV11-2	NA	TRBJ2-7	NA	TGTGCCAGCAGCTTAGTCCCCGGGACATCCTACTTC	CASSLVPGTSYF
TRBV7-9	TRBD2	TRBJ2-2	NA	TGTGCCAGCAGCGGTCCTAGCGGGAGGGCAAACGGGGAGCTGTTTTTT	CASSGPSGRANGELFF
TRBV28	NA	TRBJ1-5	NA	TGTGCCAGCAGTCCAGGGCGGGGGAGCAATCAGCCCCAGCATTTT	CASSPGRGSNQPQHF
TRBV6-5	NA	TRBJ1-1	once	TGTGCCAGCAGTCCTCACAGGGAAGTGGACACTGAAGCTTTCTTT	CASSPHREVDTEAFF
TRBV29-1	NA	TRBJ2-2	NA	TGCAGCGTTAGACCGGGACGGGGGAGCACCGGGGAGCTGTTTTTT	CSVRPGRGSTGELFF
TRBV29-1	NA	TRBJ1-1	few	TGCAGCGTTGGTAAGAGAATGAACACTGAAGCTTTCTTT	CSVGKRMNTEAFF
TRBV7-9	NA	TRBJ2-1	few	TGTGCCAGCAGCGTGTCCGGGACACCGACCGAGCAGTTCTTC	CASSVSGTPTEQFF
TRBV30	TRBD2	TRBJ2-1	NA	TGTGCCTGGAGTGATCGGCGTAGCGGGAGAGGTGGTGAGCAGTTCTTC	CAWSDRRSGRGGEQFF
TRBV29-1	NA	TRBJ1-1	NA	TGCAGCGTTGAACAGGGATCCACTGAAGCTTTCTTT	CSVEQGSTEAFF
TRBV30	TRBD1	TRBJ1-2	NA	TGTGCCTGTCGGGACAGCGCTATCTATGGCTACACCTTC	CACRDSAIYGYTF
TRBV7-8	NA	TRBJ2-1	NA	TGTGCCAGCAGCCCCGCGCGGGGTAGGTACAATGAGCAGTTCTTC	CASSPARGRYNEQFF
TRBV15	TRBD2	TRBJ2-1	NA	TGTGCCACCAGCAGAGACGGGGACTACTCCCTTCAAGAGCAGTTCTTC	CATSRDGDYSLQEQFF
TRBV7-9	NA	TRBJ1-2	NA	TGTGCCAGCAGCCAGGACAGTGGATTTAACTATGGCTACACCTTC	CASSQDSGFNYGYTF
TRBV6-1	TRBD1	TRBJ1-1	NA	TGTGCCAGCAGTTCTAATCCCGGGACAGACACTGAAGCTTTCTTT	CASSSNPGTDTEAFF
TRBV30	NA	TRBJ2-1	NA	TGTGCCTGGAGTATGGCTAGCCAGCAGTTCTTC	CAWSMASQQFF
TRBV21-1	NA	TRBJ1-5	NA	TGTGCCAGCAGCTCCGAAAGGGAGGTCTGGGACAGGGGGTATCAGCCCCAGCATTTT	CASSSEREVWDRGYQPQHF
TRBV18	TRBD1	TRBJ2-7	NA	TGTGCCAGCTCACCAGAGGGGGCCGAGCAGTACTTC	CASSPEGAEQYF
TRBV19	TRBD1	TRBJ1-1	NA	TGTGCCAGTAGTATGGGACAGGGAAACACTGAAGCTTTCTTT	CASSMGQGNTEAFF
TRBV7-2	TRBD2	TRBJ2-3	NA	TGTGCCAGCAGCTTGCTAGCGGGATTGAGCACAGATACGCAGTATTTT	CASSLLAGLSTDTQYF
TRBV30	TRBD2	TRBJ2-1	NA	TGTGCCTGGAGTGTATACGGCGGGGGTAATGAGCAGTTCTTC	CAWSVYGGGNEQFF
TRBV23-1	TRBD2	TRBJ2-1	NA	TGCGCCAGCAGTCACACGGGACTAGCGGGAGGGGCTGAGCAGTTCTTC	CASSHTGLAGGAEQFF